The present entry profiles one TCR beta chain with its context. Antigen specificity is unknown. The PCR ran on 60 Vbeta and 13 Jbeta primers. The method was immunoSEQ multiplex PCR; TCRdb's version includes in-frame clones alone and lacks a portion of them. The data hold approximately 210,000 clones, with around 79% observed a single time. These data originate in a study of cytomegalovirus exposure and HLA in healthy donors. Germline V gene data show CDR1 as SGDLS and CDR2 as YYNGEE. The V and J ends lost 0 bases and 6 bases, in that order; junction bases with no gene match: 5. The CDR3 runs to 15 residues. Study results and limitations: Later analysis reportedly placed an Asian-associated ancestry cluster below the roughly 680-donor mean in N-insertions.

What was sequenced was PBMCs. The genes are TRBV9 and TRBJ2-1; 8 positions agree with TRBD2. This sequence was found in a male donor in good health and CMV-seropositive. CDR3: CASSVGGSGANEQFF. The CDR3 DNA is TGTGCCAGCAGCGTAGGCGGTAGCGGGGCCAATGAGCAGTTCTTC.